What follows describes a single T cell receptor beta chain. The treatment: oral pan-JAK inhibitor, 5-10 mg twice daily. The sample originates from a study of CD8+ T cells in alopecia areata. The CDR3 is made up of 13 amino acids. Looked up from germline, CDR1 is SQVTM and CDR2 is ANQGSEA. Between the trimmed V and J ends, which lost 1 base and 6 bases, there was a span of 9 bases. Reverse transcribed after extraction, RNA yielded cDNA as the sequencing template. Assay: immunoSEQ multiplex PCR; the TCRdb copy retains only in-frame clones and omits some. The repertoire consists of approximately 100,000 clones, with under 90% occurring once and the leading ten covering 11%.

The V and J genes are TRBV29-1 and TRBJ2-2, with a possible D match to TRBD1 (6 bases). The TCR sequence derives from a human donor with alopecia areata. This specimen was CD8+ T cells sorted from blood, taken between weeks 30 and 35, from a patient treated with tofacitinib. The CDR3 nucleotides read TGCAGCGTTGAAGGGGGGCTTCCCGGGGAGCTGTTTTTT. It yields the protein CSVEGGLPGELFF.